The present TCR beta chain was sequenced within a study of siplizumab effects on memory and regulatory T cells. The germline CDR1 and CDR2 sequences are MNHEY and SMNVEV (reference sequence). The CDR3 spans 14 residues. Unmatched junction bases numbered 8, after V lost 3 bases and J lost 6 bases. On this clone: What it recognizes is unknown.

Study results and caveats: Versus more than 25% in controls, the mappable alloreactive CD4+ clones averaged roughly 75% Treg-derived with siplizumab. Naive T cells appeared more diverse than memory cells and seemed to be major alloresponse contributors. Assignment to unstimulated subsets succeeded for only a minor fraction of the alloreactive clones.

Each sample had roughly 10^5 TCR templates assayed. Repertoires were generated with immunoSEQ multiplex PCR, while TCRdb's copy carries only in-frame clones and drops some. The table records roughly 97,000 clones, about 93% of them present only once. Sequenced material: Tregs sorted from blood. This chain connects TRBV27 to TRBJ2-7, with 7 bases matching TRBD1. The source is a human donor in good health. DNA of the CDR3: TGTGCCAGCAGTTTTGGTACAGGGGTTGGCGAGCAGTACTTC. The encoded protein is CASSFGTGVGEQYF.